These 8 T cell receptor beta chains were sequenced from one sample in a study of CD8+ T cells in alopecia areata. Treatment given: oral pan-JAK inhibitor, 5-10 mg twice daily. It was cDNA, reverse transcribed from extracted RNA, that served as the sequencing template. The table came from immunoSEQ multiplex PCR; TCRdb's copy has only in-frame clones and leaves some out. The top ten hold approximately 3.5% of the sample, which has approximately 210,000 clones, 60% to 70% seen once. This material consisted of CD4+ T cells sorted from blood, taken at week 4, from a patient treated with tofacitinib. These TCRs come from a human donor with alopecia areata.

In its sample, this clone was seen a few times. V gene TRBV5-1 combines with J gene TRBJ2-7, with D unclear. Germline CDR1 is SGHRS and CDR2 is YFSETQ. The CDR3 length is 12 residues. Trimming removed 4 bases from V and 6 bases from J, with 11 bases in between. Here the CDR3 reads CASSPRTSEQYF. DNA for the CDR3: TGCGCCAGCAGCCCAAGGACGAGCGAGCAGTACTTC.

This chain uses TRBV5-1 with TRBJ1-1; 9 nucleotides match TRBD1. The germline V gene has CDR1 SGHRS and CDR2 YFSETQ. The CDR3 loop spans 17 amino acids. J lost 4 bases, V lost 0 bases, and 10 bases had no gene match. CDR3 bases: TGCGCCAGCAGCTTGGGCCCGGGACAGGGAGGAGGCACTGAAGCTTTCTTT. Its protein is CASSLGPGQGGGTEAFF. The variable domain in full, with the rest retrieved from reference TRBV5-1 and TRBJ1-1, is KAGVTQTPRYLIKTRGQQVTLSCSPISGHRSVSWYQQTPGQGLQFLFEYFSETQRNKGNFPGRFSGRQFSNSRSEMNVSTLELGDSALYLCASSLGPGQGGGTEAFFGQGTRLTVV.

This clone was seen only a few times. In DNA, the CDR3 is TGCGCCAGCAGCCCGGGACAGTCGAACACTGAAGCTTTCTTT. It yields the protein CASSPGQSNTEAFF. This chain links TRBV5-1 with TRBJ1-1, with 7 bases matching TRBD1. The V gene's germline CDR1 is SGHRS and CDR2 YFSETQ. The CDR3 covers 14 residues. The V gene end was trimmed by 4 bases and the J gene end by 1 base; junction bases not matched to a gene: 4.

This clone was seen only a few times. CDR3 in amino acids: CASSADGGASEAFF. CDR3 nucleotides: TGTGCCAGCAGCGCCGACGGAGGTGCGTCTGAAGCTTTCTTT. The gene calls are TRBV6-4 and TRBJ1-1, with D unclear. Germline V gene data show CDR1 as MRHNA and CDR2 as SNTAGT. The CDR3 has 14 residues. V gave up 6 bases and J gave up 6 bases, with 17 bases separating them.

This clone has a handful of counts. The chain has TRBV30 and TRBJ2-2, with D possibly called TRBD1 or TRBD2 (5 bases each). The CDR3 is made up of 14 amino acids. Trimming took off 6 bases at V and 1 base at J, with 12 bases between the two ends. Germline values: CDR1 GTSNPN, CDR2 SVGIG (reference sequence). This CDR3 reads CACLGTENTGELFF. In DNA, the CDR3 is TGTGCCTGCTTGGGGACGGAGAACACCGGGGAGCTGTTTTTT. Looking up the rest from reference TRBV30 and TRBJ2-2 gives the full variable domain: SQTIHQWPATLVQPVGSPLSLECTVEGTSNPNLYWYRQAAGRGLQLLFYSVGIGQISSEVPQNLSASRPQDRQFILSSKKLLLSDSGFYLCACLGTENTGELFFGEGSRLTVL.

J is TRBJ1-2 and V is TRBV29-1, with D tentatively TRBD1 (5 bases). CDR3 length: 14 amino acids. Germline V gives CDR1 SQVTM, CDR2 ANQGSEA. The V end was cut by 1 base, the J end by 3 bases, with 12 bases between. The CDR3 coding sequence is TGCAGCGTTGAAGGTGTGAGGGACCACTATGGCTACACCTTC. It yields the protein CSVEGVRDHYGYTF.

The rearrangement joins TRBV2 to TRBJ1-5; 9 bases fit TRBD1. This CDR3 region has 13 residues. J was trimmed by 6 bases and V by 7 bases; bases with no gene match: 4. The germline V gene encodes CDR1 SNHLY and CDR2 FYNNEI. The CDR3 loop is CASTLTGGQPQHF. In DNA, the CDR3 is TGTGCCAGCACTCTGACAGGGGGTCAGCCCCAGCATTTT.

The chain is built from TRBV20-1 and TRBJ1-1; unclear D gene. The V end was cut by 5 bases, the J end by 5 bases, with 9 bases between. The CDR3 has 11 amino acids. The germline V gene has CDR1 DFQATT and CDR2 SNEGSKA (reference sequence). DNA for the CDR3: TGCAGTGCTCCTGCGGAGACTGAAGCTTTCTTT. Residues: CSAPAETEAFF.